This T cell receptor (beta chain) was captured by sequencing in a study of blood T cell repertoires in COVID-19. Across the study: Acute and convalescent COVID-19 specimens originated in the United States, Italy and Spain.

The repertoire was sequenced with immunoSEQ multiplex PCR; TCRdb's copy has only in-frame clones and lacks some. This sample has 400,000 or so clones, with about 88% found just once. Notes on this clone: Other DNA sequences from this sample encode an identical CDR3 as well.

Trimming cost V 0 bases and J 2 bases, with 5 bases left between them. CDR3 length: 13 residues. CDR1 and CDR2 (germline): KGHSH, LQKENI. The V and J genes are TRBV18 and TRBJ2-7; D unresolved. Material for sequencing was peripheral blood. This clonotype originated in a woman aged 40-49 years with COVID-19, enrolled during active disease. Here the CDR3 DNA reads TGTGCCAGCTCACCACCGTCCACCTACGAGCAGTACTTC. Its protein is CASSPPSTYEQYF.